This T cell receptor beta chain originates from a study of T cells in lung cancer brain metastases. Patients had resection for synchronous oligometastatic disease or delayed recurrence of a solitary brain metastasis. Marked H&E slides guided macrodissection of tumor areas from about 5 unstained, deparaffinized 10 um sections. Between roughly 2.24 and 5.5 ug genomic DNA went in, equal for pairs. Assay: immunoSEQ multiplex PCR; the TCRdb copy retains only in-frame clones and omits some. Here the sample spans 3,000 or so clones, approximately 87% being singletons. This clone was picked up a small number of times. Its target is unknown. Per germline, CDR1 SGHAT and CDR2 FQNNGV. V lost 1 base, J lost 6 bases, and 12 bases lay in between. CDR3 length: 14 residues. Whole-study findings and limits: DNA fragmentation in FFPE samples may have prevented full retrieval of the infiltrating T cell repertoire.

Sequences were obtained from tumor tissue from the primary lung tumor. The receptor was derived from a woman between 50 and 59 years old with non-small cell lung cancer. The chain has TRBV11-2 and TRBJ1-1; TRBD1 might be the D (6 bases). The CDR3 loop reads CASSLGQGTAEAFF. Written as DNA, the CDR3 is TGTGCCAGCAGCTTAGGTCAGGGGACCGCTGAAGCTTTCTTT.